The clone carrying this TCR beta chain appeared a few times. Antigen unknown. This CDR3 spans 19 amino acids. Germline V gene sequence: CDR1 MNHEY, CDR2 SVGEGT. Losses at the gene ends were 2 bases for V and 5 bases for J; bases not matched to a gene: 15. Study outcomes and limitations: In terms of TCR gene usage, tumor memory CD4+ T cells clustered together with blood and lymph node memory CD4+ cells, as well as with lymph node naive CD4+ cells. The larger-cohort validation was restricted to a single TCR beta V-J rearrangement rather than whole repertoires.

Semi-nested PCR with Nested Universal Primer A followed constant-region reverse priming of full-length variable regions. TCRdb passed the 5' RACE reads through MiXCR, listing each CDR3 protein once. Of some 57,000 distinct CDR3 sequences listed, roughly 17% are singletons. Naive CD4+ cells had CD25+ Tregs removed. Sequencing used naive CD4+ T cells sorted from blood. Subset specified: naive CD4+ T cells, CD4+CD45RA+CD25-. The TCR sequence derives from a female donor with breast cancer. The chain carries TRBV6-2 or TRBV6-3 and TRBJ2-1; 10 nucleotides line up with TRBD2. CDR3: CASSYGAAGGRILHNEQFF. CDR3 DNA sequence: TGTGCCAGCAGTTACGGGGCAGCGGGGGGGCGCATCCTCCACAATGAGCAGTTCTTC.